Below, 10 T cell receptor beta chains from the same sample are listed, as sequenced in a study of T-cell memory formation after mild COVID-19. TCRdb redid the calling of the 5' RACE reads with MiXCR, one entry per CDR3 protein. In the table there are approximately 580,000 distinct CDR3 sequences, roughly 20% of which are singletons. The sequencing input was PBMCs or a T cell subset sorted from them (not recorded which). These TCRs come from an adult woman who had mild COVID-19 (a few samples of this study predate the infection). Cell type and time point are not known.

V gene TRBV12-3 or TRBV12-4 combines with J gene TRBJ1-6, with 12 bases aligning to TRBD1. The CDR3 runs to 14 residues. The V and J ends lost 7 bases and 10 bases, in that order; junction bases with no gene match: 5. The CDR3 nucleotides are TGTGCCAGCACCCGGGACAGGGGGCGATCACCCCTCCACTTT. Translation gives CASTRDRGRSPLHF.

The chain couples TRBV24-1 to TRBJ2-1, with a tentative D call TRBD2 (6 bases). V was cut by 3 bases and J by 5 bases, with 19 bases left in between. The germline V gene encodes CDR1 KGHDR and CDR2 SFDVKD. The CDR3 is 17 residues long. The CDR3 region has the DNA TGTGCCACCAGTGATCCCGGGTCCCCCACGGGAGACAATGAGCAGTTCTTC. Encoded protein: CATSDPGSPTGDNEQFF.

The V gene is TRBV2, the J gene TRBJ1-2; 8 nucleotides match TRBD1. From germline, CDR1 is SNHLY and CDR2 FYNNEI. This CDR3 comprises 12 residues. J gave up 7 bases and V 6 bases, and 4 bases lay outside the gene matches. The DNA of the CDR3 is TGTGCCAGCAGGGACAGGGTCGCTGGCTACACCTTC. It translates to CASRDRVAGYTF.

V is TRBV7-9 and J is TRBJ1-3, with TRBD1 as a possible D gene (5 bases). The CDR3 spans 19 residues. Germline CDR1 is SEHNR and CDR2 is FQNEAQ (reference sequence). V was cut by 1 base and J by 0 bases, with 19 bases left in between. The CDR3 region is CASSLGAVGVTGSGNTIYF. The CDR3 nucleotides are TGTGCCAGCAGCTTAGGGGCTGTCGGCGTCACAGGCTCTGGAAACACCATATATTTT.

The chain is built from TRBV29-1 and TRBJ2-1; D is ambiguous. The CDR3 is 12 amino acids. Between the trimmed V and J ends, which lost 0 bases and 8 bases, there was a span of 8 bases. CDR1 and CDR2 from the germline V gene are SQVTM and ANQGSEA. The CDR3, as DNA: TGCAGCGTTGAAGACCACCCTCATGAGCAGTTCTTC. Protein: CSVEDHPHEQFF.

The chain employs TRBV5-1 and TRBJ2-1; tentatively, D is TRBD1 (5 bases). Looked up from germline, CDR1 is SGHRS and CDR2 is YFSETQ. Trimming pared 7 bases from V and 4 bases from J, leaving 15 bases between. CDR3 size: 14 residues. The CDR3 sequence: CASSDQGPYNEQFF. The CDR3 DNA sequence: TGCGCCAGCTCGGACCAGGGTCCGTACAATGAGCAGTTCTTC.

This clonotype occurred a few times. The genes are TRBV7-9 and TRBJ2-1; perhaps TRBD2 as D (5 bases). The CDR3 sequence is 12 residues long. Germline V gene lookup returns CDR1 SEHNR and CDR2 FQNEAQ (reference sequence). V lost 0 bases and J 9 bases, leaving 6 bases between the germline ends. For the CDR3, the DNA is TGTGCCAGCAGCTTAGCCGCGGGTGAGCAGTTCTTC. Translated: CASSLAAGEQFF.

This clonotype has at least ten counts. This chain joins TRBV20-1 and TRBJ2-2; 12 positions agree with TRBD2. CDR3 length: 13 residues. Germline-derived CDR1 and CDR2 are DFQATT and SNEGSKA (reference sequence). With V trimmed by 5 bases and J by 7 bases, 2 bases remained unmatched. CDR3 protein: CSAGGLAGGELFF. CDR3 sequence (DNA): TGCAGTGCTGGGGGACTAGCGGGCGGGGAGCTGTTTTTT.

The rearrangement uses TRBV5-1 and TRBJ2-1, with 13 bases identical to TRBD2. There are 16 residues in the CDR3. J was trimmed by 5 bases and V by 0 bases; bases with no gene match: 2. Germline-derived CDR1 and CDR2 are SGHRS and YFSETQ. The CDR3 region is CASSLGGTSGDNEQFF. The DNA of the CDR3 is TGCGCCAGCAGCTTGGGCGGGACTAGCGGGGACAATGAGCAGTTCTTC.

This chain joins TRBV6-5 and TRBJ1-5; 7 positions match TRBD1. This CDR3 comprises 15 residues. CDR1 is MNHEY, CDR2 SVGAGI, per germline. V lost 5 bases, J lost 6 bases, and 10 bases stayed unmatched. CDR3 sequence reads: CASSRDSTGIQPQHF. DNA for the CDR3: TGTGCCAGCAGTAGAGACTCGACAGGGATTCAGCCCCAGCATTTT.